Presented here are 17 T cell receptor beta chains from one specimen sequenced in a study of T cell clones after liver transplantation. TCRdb's copy holds only in-frame clones and misses some; the assay was immunoSEQ multiplex PCR. The data hold some 70,000 clones, with 75% to 85% observed a single time. The sequencing here drew on CD4+ T cells from blood, taken before liver transplant. The receptors come from a human donor who received a liver transplant.

V and J are TRBV5-1 and TRBJ1-2; 7 nucleotides line up with TRBD1. The CDR3 loop spans 13 amino acids. Per germline, CDR1 SGHRS and CDR2 YFSETQ. Trimming cost V 0 bases and J 9 bases; bases outside gene matches: 5. The DNA of the CDR3 is TGCGCCAGCAGCTTGGGGGACAGTCCCAGCTACACCTTC. Amino acids: CASSLGDSPSYTF.

In this sample, this clone turned up a few times. The V and J genes are TRBV27 and TRBJ2-7, with a tentative D call TRBD1 (6 bases). The CDR3 runs to 15 residues. V was clipped by 0 bases and J by 3 bases, with 12 bases between them. Germline CDR1 is MNHEY and CDR2 is SMNVEV (reference sequence). As DNA, the CDR3 is TGTGCCAGCAGTTTATCGAGTCAGGGGCTCTACGAGCAGTACTTC. It codes for CASSLSSQGLYEQYF.

V usage is TRBV7-2 and J usage is TRBJ2-1; a possible D gene is TRBD2 (6 bases). Germline V gene sequence: CDR1 SGHTA, CDR2 FQGNSA. The CDR3 runs 14 residues. V shed 0 bases and J shed 7 bases, with 10 bases lying between them. CDR3 sequence: CASSLAREQNEQFF. CDR3 DNA sequence: TGTGCCAGCAGCTTAGCTCGGGAGCAAAATGAGCAGTTCTTC.

The chain carries TRBV5-1 and TRBJ2-3, with D perhaps TRBD2 (6 bases). Germline CDR1 SGHRS, CDR2 YFSETQ. Trimming shortened V by 1 base and J by 4 bases, and 16 bases separated the two germline ends. The CDR3 totals 16 residues. The CDR3 loop is CASSLSRGNVADTQYF. In nucleotides, the CDR3 is TGCGCCAGCAGCTTGTCTCGGGGGAACGTCGCAGATACGCAGTATTTT.

The J gene is TRBJ1-2, the V gene TRBV20-1, with D perhaps TRBD1 (5 bases). CDR3 size: 11 residues. CDR1 and CDR2 from the germline V gene are DFQATT and SNEGSKA (reference sequence). DNA of the CDR3: TGCAGCCAGCTTGTGGGGCGAGGCTACACCTTC. It is translated as CSQLVGRGYTF.

The table lists this clone with a few counts. The chain couples TRBV18 to TRBJ2-5; D tentatively reads TRBD1 or TRBD2 (6 bases each). Germline-derived CDR1 and CDR2 are KGHSH and LQKENI. Trimming pared 4 bases from V and 4 bases from J, leaving 10 bases between. The CDR3 is 13 amino acids. The CDR3 here is CASSLQGGETQYF. CDR3 DNA: TGTGCCAGCTCACTACAGGGAGGAGAGACCCAGTACTTC.

The J gene is TRBJ2-7, the V gene TRBV15, with 10 positions matching TRBD2. V gave up 5 bases and J gave up 0 bases; unmatched junction bases: 13. The CDR3 covers 18 residues. From germline, CDR1 is LNHNV and CDR2 YYDKDF (reference sequence). CDR3 sequence (DNA): TGTGCCACCAGCCGCTCCTGGACTAGCGGAACGAGCTCCTACGAGCAGTACTTC. It translates to CATSRSWTSGTSSYEQYF.

The chain uses TRBV7-2 and TRBJ2-2, with 8 bases identical to TRBD1. This CDR3 contains 16 residues. V shed 4 bases, J shed 0 bases, and the junction held 4 bases outside the gene matches. Germline V lookup: CDR1 SGHTA, CDR2 FQGNSA. CDR3 nucleotides: TGTGCCAGCAGCTCCCCAGGGGGCGCGAACACCGGGGAGCTGTTTTTT. This gives the protein CASSSPGGANTGELFF.

This clone has just a few counts. This chain uses TRBV10-3 with TRBJ1-5; possibly TRBD1 for D (6 bases). This CDR3 region has 15 residues. V was trimmed by 6 bases and J by 3 bases, leaving 15 bases between them. The V gene's germline CDR1 is ENHRY and CDR2 SYGVKD. For the CDR3, the DNA is TGTGCCATCAGCATACTCCGGGACATCAATCAGCCCCAGCATTTT. Translated, it gives CAISILRDINQPQHF.

The chain has TRBV5-1 and TRBJ2-3; 7 bases are shared with TRBD2. The germline V gene encodes CDR1 SGHRS and CDR2 YFSETQ. With 3 bases clipped from V and 0 bases from J, the junction kept 7 bases outside the gene matches. The CDR3 runs to 16 residues. This CDR3 reads CASSSRLASSTDTQYF. CDR3 coding DNA: TGCGCCAGCAGCTCTCGACTAGCTAGCAGCACAGATACGCAGTATTTT. The variable domain in full, completed from reference TRBV5-1 and TRBJ2-3, reads KAGVTQTPRYLIKTRGQQVTLSCSPISGHRSVSWYQQTPGQGLQFLFEYFSETQRNKGNFPGRFSGRQFSNSRSEMNVSTLELGDSALYLCASSSRLASSTDTQYFGPGTRLTVL.

V usage is TRBV19 and J usage is TRBJ2-2; D gene unclear. Per the germline V gene, CDR1 is LNHDA and CDR2 is SQIVND (reference sequence). Trimming removed 0 bases at V and 7 bases at J, with 3 bases between. The CDR3 spans 12 residues. DNA for the CDR3: TGTGCCAGTAGTATAGAGGGCGGGGAGCTGTTTTTT. Its translation is CASSIEGGELFF.

A single count supports this clone. This rearrangement joins TRBV9 to TRBJ2-1; 8 nucleotides line up with TRBD1. The germline V gene has CDR1 SGDLS and CDR2 YYNGEE. Trimming cost V 3 bases and J 8 bases; bases outside gene matches: 10. This CDR3 spans 15 amino acids. This CDR3 reads CASSAGQGRIDEQFF. For the CDR3, the DNA is TGTGCCAGCAGCGCCGGACAGGGTAGGATCGATGAGCAGTTCTTC.

The chain joins TRBV19 to TRBJ2-6; the match to TRBD2 covers 12 bases. This CDR3 has 20 amino acids. V lost 7 bases, J lost 0 bases, and 13 bases stayed unmatched. Germline V CDR1 and CDR2: LNHDA, SQIVND (reference sequence). CDR3 residues: CASTSGRAGQIPSGANVLTF. CDR3 sequence (DNA): TGTGCCAGTACTAGCGGGAGGGCCGGCCAAATACCCTCTGGGGCCAACGTCCTGACTTTC. Looking up the rest from reference TRBV19 and TRBJ2-6 gives the full variable domain: DGGITQSPKYLFRKEGQNVTLSCEQNLNHDAMYWYRQDPGQGLRLIYYSQIVNDFQKGDIAEGYSVSREKKESFPLTVTSAQKNPTAFYLCASTSGRAGQIPSGANVLTFGAGSRLTVL.

The chain recombines TRBV6-5 with TRBJ2-1; 7 nucleotides line up with TRBD2. The length of the CDR3 is 15 residues. CDR1 and CDR2 (germline): MNHEY, SVGAGI. V gave up 6 bases and J gave up 0 bases; unmatched junction bases: 5. The CDR3 spells CASSFTSVSYNEQFF. CDR3 in DNA: TGTGCCAGCAGCTTCACTAGCGTCTCCTACAATGAGCAGTTCTTC.

V is TRBV18 and J is TRBJ2-2; no clear D gene. The CDR3 length is 16 residues. In germline, CDR1 is KGHSH, CDR2 LQKENI. V was shortened by 2 bases and J by 2 bases, with 12 bases between the two germline ends. The CDR3 is CASSPNTGPNTGELFF. The CDR3 DNA sequence: TGTGCCAGCTCACCAAATACCGGGCCAAACACCGGGGAGCTGTTTTTT.

The chain uses TRBV10-3 and TRBJ1-1; D not certain. The length of the CDR3 is 16 residues. V shed 3 bases and J shed 1 base, with 15 bases lying between them. CDR1 is ENHRY and CDR2 is SYGVKD in the germline V gene. The chain's CDR3 is CAISDRPGKGNTEAFF. CDR3 sequence (DNA): TGTGCCATCAGTGATCGCCCGGGAAAGGGGAACACTGAAGCTTTCTTT.

This clone showed up just a few times. The chain links TRBV30 to TRBJ2-5; 8 bases map to TRBD2. The length of the CDR3 is 12 residues. J lost 5 bases, V lost 4 bases, and 3 bases had no gene match. Germline loops: CDR1 GTSNPN, CDR2 SVGIG (reference sequence). The CDR3 DNA reads TGTGCCTGGACACTAGCGGCGGAGACCCAGTACTTC. Protein sequence: CAWTLAAETQYF.